A selection of T cell receptor beta chains follows, all from one sample in a study of blood T cell repertoires in COVID-19. Sequencing used immunoSEQ multiplex PCR; TCRdb keeps in-frame clones, though not all of them. The table shows hundreds of thousands of clones, with approximately 86% occurring only once. Source material: peripheral blood. Receptors were obtained from a human donor in a cohort sampled during active COVID-19. The CDR3 runs from the conserved cysteine through the conserved F or W.

J gene	V gene	CDR3 protein
TRBJ2-7	TRBV18	CASSPVRGLDEQYF
TRBJ1-2	TRBV4-3	CASSQVLNRGYTF
TRBJ2-7	TRBV7-2	CASSTSGGYEQYF
TRBJ1-1	TRBV9	CASSVNRLTEAFF
TRBJ2-7	TRBV4-1	CASSPRTATGTYEQYF
TRBJ2-7	TRBV5-4	CASSLAGGKSSYEQYF
TRBJ2-7	TRBV7-8	CASSPYRDRGSYEQYF
TRBJ2-7	TRBV11-3	CASSLSPGYEQYF
TRBJ1-1	TRBV30	CAWNEQGGTEAFF
TRBJ1-1	TRBV6-6	CASSYSRTGVIAEAFF
TRBJ2-1	TRBV5-1	CASSLVAAREGYNEQFF
TRBJ1-1	TRBV6-2/TRBV6-3	CASSYDVRTEAFF
TRBJ2-7	TRBV11-2	CASSLTSRTGSYEQYF